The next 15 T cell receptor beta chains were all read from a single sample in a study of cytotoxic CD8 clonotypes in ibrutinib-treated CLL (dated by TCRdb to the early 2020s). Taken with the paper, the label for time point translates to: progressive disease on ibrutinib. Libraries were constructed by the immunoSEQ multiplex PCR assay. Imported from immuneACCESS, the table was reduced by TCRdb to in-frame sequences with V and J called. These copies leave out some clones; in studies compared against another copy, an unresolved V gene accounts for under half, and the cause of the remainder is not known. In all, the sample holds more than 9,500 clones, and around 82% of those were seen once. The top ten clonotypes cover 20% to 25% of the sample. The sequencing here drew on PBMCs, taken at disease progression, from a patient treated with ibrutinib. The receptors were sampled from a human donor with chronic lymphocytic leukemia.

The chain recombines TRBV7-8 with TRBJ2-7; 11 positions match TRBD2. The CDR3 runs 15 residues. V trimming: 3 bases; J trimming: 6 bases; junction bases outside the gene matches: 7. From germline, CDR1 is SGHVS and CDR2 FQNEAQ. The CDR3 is CASSLSGTSGSEQYF. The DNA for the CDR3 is TGTGCCAGCAGCTTGTCCGGGACTAGCGGCTCCGAGCAGTACTTC.

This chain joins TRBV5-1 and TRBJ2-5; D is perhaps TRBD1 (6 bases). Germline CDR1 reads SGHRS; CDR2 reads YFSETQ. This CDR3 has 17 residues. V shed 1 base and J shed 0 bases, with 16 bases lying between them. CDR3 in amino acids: CASSLLPGQRNQETQYF. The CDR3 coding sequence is TGCGCCAGCAGCTTGCTGCCGGGACAAAGGAACCAAGAGACCCAGTACTTC.

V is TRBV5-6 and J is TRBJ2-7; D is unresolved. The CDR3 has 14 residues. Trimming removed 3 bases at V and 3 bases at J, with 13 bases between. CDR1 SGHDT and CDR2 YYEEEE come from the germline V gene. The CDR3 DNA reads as TGTGCCAGCAGCTCCGGCCGATTGAACTACGAGCAGTACTTC. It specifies CASSSGRLNYEQYF.

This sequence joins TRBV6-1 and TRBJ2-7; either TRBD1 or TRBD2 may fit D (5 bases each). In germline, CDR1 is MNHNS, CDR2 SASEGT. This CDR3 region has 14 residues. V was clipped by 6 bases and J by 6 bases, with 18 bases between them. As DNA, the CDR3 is TGTGCCAGCAGGGCAGTGCCCGCAGGGAGCGAGCAGTACTTC. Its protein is CASRAVPAGSEQYF.

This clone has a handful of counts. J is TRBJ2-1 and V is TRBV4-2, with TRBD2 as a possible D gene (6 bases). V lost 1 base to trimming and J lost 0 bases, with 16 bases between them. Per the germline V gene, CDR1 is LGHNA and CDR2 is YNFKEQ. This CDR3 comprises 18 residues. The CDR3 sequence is CASSQVYSGPSSYNEQFF. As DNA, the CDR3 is TGTGCCAGCAGCCAAGTATACAGCGGGCCCAGCTCCTACAATGAGCAGTTCTTC.

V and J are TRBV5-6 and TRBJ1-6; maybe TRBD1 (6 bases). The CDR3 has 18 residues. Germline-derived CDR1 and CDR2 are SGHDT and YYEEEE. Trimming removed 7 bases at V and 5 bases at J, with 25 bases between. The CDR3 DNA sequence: TGTGCCAGCCGCCTCAGGGGTCCCGCCCGTTGGAATAATTCACCCCTCCACTTT. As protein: CASRLRGPARWNNSPLHF.

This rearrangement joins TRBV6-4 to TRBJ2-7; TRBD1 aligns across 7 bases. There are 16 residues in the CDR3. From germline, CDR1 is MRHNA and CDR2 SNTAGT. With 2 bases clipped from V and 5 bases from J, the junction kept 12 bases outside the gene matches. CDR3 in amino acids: CASSDATTGHGDEQYF. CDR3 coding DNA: TGTGCCAGCAGTGACGCCACGACAGGGCATGGGGACGAGCAGTACTTC.

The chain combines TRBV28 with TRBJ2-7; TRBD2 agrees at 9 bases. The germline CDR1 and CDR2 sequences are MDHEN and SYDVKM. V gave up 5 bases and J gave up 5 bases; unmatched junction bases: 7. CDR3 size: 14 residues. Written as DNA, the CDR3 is TGTGCCAGCAGTAAAATAGCGGGAGATAACGAGCAGTACTTC. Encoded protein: CASSKIAGDNEQYF.

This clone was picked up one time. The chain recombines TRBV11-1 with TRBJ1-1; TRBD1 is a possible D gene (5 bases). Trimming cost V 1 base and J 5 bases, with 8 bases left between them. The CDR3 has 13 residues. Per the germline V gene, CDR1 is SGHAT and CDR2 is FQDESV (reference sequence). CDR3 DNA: TGTGCCAGCAGCTTAGAAGGGGTTACTGAAGCTTTCTTT. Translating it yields CASSLEGVTEAFF. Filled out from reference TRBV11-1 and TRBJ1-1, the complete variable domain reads EAEVAQSPRYKITEKSQAVAFWCDPISGHATLYWYRQILGQGPELLVQFQDESVVDDSQLPKDRFSAERLKGVDSTLKIQPAELGDSAMYLCASSLEGVTEAFFGQGTRLTVV.

The CDR3 region is CASEQSETQYF. CDR3 nucleotides: TGTGCCAGCGAACAGAGCGAGACCCAGTACTTC. This rearrangement joins TRBV2 to TRBJ2-5; D ambiguous. Trimming took 8 bases from V and 5 from J, leaving 9 bases between them. The CDR3 spans 11 residues. CDR1 and CDR2 from the germline V gene are SNHLY and FYNNEI. The whole variable domain, filled in from reference TRBV2 and TRBJ2-5, reads EPEVTQTPSHQVTQMGQEVILRCVPISNHLYFYWYRQILGQKVEFLVSFYNNEISEKSEIFDDQFSVERPDGSNFTLKIRSTKLEDSAMYFCASEQSETQYFGPGTRLLVL.

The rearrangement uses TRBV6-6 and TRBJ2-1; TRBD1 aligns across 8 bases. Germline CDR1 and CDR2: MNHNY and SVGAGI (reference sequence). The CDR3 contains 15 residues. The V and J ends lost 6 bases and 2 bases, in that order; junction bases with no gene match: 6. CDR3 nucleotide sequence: TGTGCCAGCAGCCCCAGACAGGGGCCCTACAATGAGCAGTTCTTC. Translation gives CASSPRQGPYNEQFF.

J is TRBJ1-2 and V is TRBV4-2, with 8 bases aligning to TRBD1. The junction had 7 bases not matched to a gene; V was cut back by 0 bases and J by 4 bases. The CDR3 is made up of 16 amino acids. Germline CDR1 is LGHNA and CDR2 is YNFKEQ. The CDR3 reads CASSQDVGQDLYGYTF. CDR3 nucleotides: TGTGCCAGCAGCCAAGATGTGGGACAGGATCTCTATGGCTACACCTTC.

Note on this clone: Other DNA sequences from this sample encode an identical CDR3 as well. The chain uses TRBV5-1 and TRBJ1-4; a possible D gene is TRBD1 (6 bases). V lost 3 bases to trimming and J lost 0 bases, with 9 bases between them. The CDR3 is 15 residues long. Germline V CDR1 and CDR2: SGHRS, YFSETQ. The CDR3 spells CASSSEGATNEKLFF. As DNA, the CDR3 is TGCGCCAGCAGCTCCGAGGGGGCAACTAATGAAAAACTGTTTTTT.

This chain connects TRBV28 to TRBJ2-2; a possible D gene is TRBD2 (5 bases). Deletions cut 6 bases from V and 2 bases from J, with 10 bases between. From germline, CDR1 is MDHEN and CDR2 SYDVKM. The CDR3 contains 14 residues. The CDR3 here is CASSPRGNTGELFF. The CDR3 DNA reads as TGTGCCAGCAGCCCTCGGGGAAACACCGGGGAGCTGTTTTTT.

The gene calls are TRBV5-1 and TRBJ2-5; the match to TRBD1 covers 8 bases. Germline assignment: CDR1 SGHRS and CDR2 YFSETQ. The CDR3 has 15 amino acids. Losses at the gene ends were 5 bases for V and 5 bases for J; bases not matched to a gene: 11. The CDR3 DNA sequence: TGCGCCAGCAGTTACGACAGGGGTTATTCGGAGACCCAGTACTTC. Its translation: CASSYDRGYSETQYF.